The 29 T cell receptor beta chains reported below all come from one sample, sequenced in a study of blood T cell repertoires in COVID-19. The protocol was immunoSEQ multiplex PCR, while the TCRdb copy is restricted to in-frame clones and leaves out a portion. The sample consists of around 94,000 clones, 80% of them appearing once. The specimen sequenced was peripheral blood. The receptors here all came from a human donor in a cohort sampled during active COVID-19.

The chain recombines TRBV30 with TRBJ1-4; D perhaps matches TRBD1 (5 bases). Germline V gene lookup returns CDR1 GTSNPN and CDR2 SVGIG (reference sequence). This CDR3 has 12 amino acids. V was clipped by 7 bases and J by 5 bases, with 11 bases between them. The CDR3 DNA follows: TGTGCCTTTAGACAGATGAATGAAAAACTGTTTTTT. Its protein is CAFRQMNEKLFF.

The gene calls are TRBV18 and TRBJ2-1; 8 positions agree with TRBD2. Germline V gene sequence: CDR1 KGHSH, CDR2 LQKENI. This CDR3 is 16 amino acids long. V lost 0 bases, J lost 14 bases, and 15 bases stayed unmatched. CDR3 region: CASSPPGTREILPKFF. Here the CDR3 DNA reads TGTGCCAGCTCACCACCCGGGACTAGGGAGATCCTACCTAAGTTCTTC.

J is TRBJ2-7 and V is TRBV2; 7 bases line up with TRBD2. The V segment lost 11 bases and the J segment 5 bases; nucleotides outside the gene matches: 9. Per germline, CDR1 SNHLY and CDR2 FYNNEI. The CDR3 length is 12 residues. The CDR3 region is CAASLAGDEQYF. The CDR3 nucleotides read TGTGCCGCCTCCCTCGCGGGGGACGAGCAGTACTTC.

This clone was seen once. The chain combines TRBV19 with TRBJ2-6, with TRBD2 matching 7 bases. Looked up from germline, CDR1 is LNHDA and CDR2 is SQIVND (reference sequence). V lost 5 bases and J lost 0; bases outside the gene matches: 10. This CDR3 is built from 18 residues. The CDR3 bases are TGTGCCAGTAGTCAGGTGGGAGGGGTCTACTCTGGGGCCAACGTCCTGACTTTC. Its translation: CASSQVGGVYSGANVLTF.

The chain is built from TRBV28 and TRBJ2-3, with no clear D. Germline V gene lookup returns CDR1 MDHEN and CDR2 SYDVKM. V lost 7 bases, J lost 6 bases, and 14 bases lay in between. There are 13 residues in the CDR3. The CDR3 spells CASTNSPGDTQYF. CDR3 DNA: TGTGCCAGCACCAACTCGCCCGGGGATACGCAGTATTTT. The full variable domain, completed using reference TRBV28 and TRBJ2-3, is DVKVTQSSRYLVKRTGEKVFLECVQDMDHENMFWYRQDPGLGLRLIYFSYDVKMKEKGDIPEGYSVSREKKERFSLILESASTNQTSMYLCASTNSPGDTQYFGPGTRLTVL.

This chain links TRBV2 with TRBJ1-2; D is ambiguous. The CDR3 consists of 14 residues. Trimming stripped 0 bases from V and 2 bases from J, with 7 bases between. Germline V gene lookup returns CDR1 SNHLY and CDR2 FYNNEI. In DNA form, the CDR3 reads TGTGCCAGCAGTGAAGCAGCACAGAACTATGGCTACACCTTC. Amino acid sequence: CASSEAAQNYGYTF.

The gene calls are TRBV19 and TRBJ2-2; D may be TRBD1 (7 bases). The germline gives CDR1 LNHDA, CDR2 SQIVND (reference sequence). V was pared by 4 bases and J by 4 bases, with 19 bases between. The CDR3 sequence is 17 residues long. The CDR3 DNA follows: TGTGCCAGTAGTACCCTAACCCAGGGGGGATTCACCGGGGAGCTGTTTTTT. Residues: CASSTLTQGGFTGELFF.

This chain joins TRBV4-1 and TRBJ1-5, with D possibly matching TRBD1 (5 bases). Germline V gives CDR1 MGHRA, CDR2 YSYEKL. V shed 5 bases and J shed 4 bases, with 15 bases lying between them. The CDR3 is made up of 15 amino acids. CDR3 nucleotides: TGCGCCAGCAGCTATACGGGGGGAACTAATCAGCCCCAGCATTTT. It yields the protein CASSYTGGTNQPQHF.

The V call is TRBV29-1, the J call TRBJ1-1, with 7 positions matching TRBD1. J gave up 0 bases and V 7 bases, and 5 bases lay outside the gene matches. Germline V CDR1 and CDR2: SQVTM, ANQGSEA. This CDR3 has 13 amino acids. The CDR3 region has the DNA TGCAGCGGAGGACAGGCAATGAACACTGAAGCTTTCTTT. Amino acids: CSGGQAMNTEAFF. The full variable domain, rest sourced from reference TRBV29-1 and TRBJ1-1, is SAVISQKPSRDICQRGTSLTIQCQVDSQVTMMFWYRQQPGQSLTLIATANQGSEATYESGFVIDKFPISRPNLTFSTLTVSNMSPEDSSIYLCSGGQAMNTEAFFGQGTRLTVV.

This clone turned up a few times. The chain joins TRBV27 to TRBJ1-1; D possibly corresponds to TRBD1 (6 bases). The CDR3 has 13 amino acids. V lost 8 bases and J lost 5, with 15 bases in between. Germline V lookup: CDR1 MNHEY, CDR2 SMNVEV (reference sequence). The CDR3 is CASLGQWGTEAFF. The CDR3 DNA reads TGTGCCAGCCTCGGACAGTGGGGGACTGAAGCTTTCTTT.

The V gene is TRBV5-1, the J gene TRBJ2-3; D perhaps matches TRBD2 (6 bases). There are 17 residues in the CDR3. Germline V CDR1 and CDR2: SGHRS, YFSETQ. Trimming took 4 bases from V and 0 from J, leaving 18 bases between them. The CDR3 DNA is TGCGCCAGCAGCCCTGCTCCCCGGGGGTCTAGCACAGATACGCAGTATTTT. This gives the protein CASSPAPRGSSTDTQYF.

The count of this clone is one. The rearrangement links TRBV5-6 to TRBJ2-7; D uncertain. Germline V lookup: CDR1 SGHDT, CDR2 YYEEEE. With 4 bases removed from V and 4 bases from J, the gap between germline ends came to 12 bases. The CDR3 consists of 13 residues. The CDR3 loop reads CASSRQRIYEQYF. The DNA of the CDR3 is TGTGCCAGCAGCCGCCAGAGGATTTACGAGCAGTACTTC.

This clone was observed once. This rearrangement joins TRBV2 to TRBJ2-5; D might be TRBD2 (5 bases). V dropped 7 bases and J dropped 2 bases, with 8 bases sitting between them. This CDR3 has 12 residues. The germline V gene encodes CDR1 SNHLY and CDR2 FYNNEI. CDR3 nucleotide sequence: TGTGCCAGCAACTGGAGGCAAGAGACCCAGTACTTC. Translation: CASNWRQETQYF.

This chain uses TRBV28 with TRBJ1-1; D unresolved. Trimming took 4 bases from V and 10 from J, leaving 16 bases between them. Germline V gene data show CDR1 as MDHEN and CDR2 as SYDVKM. The CDR3 covers 13 residues. In DNA form, the CDR3 reads TGTGCCAGCAGTTCAACTGTTCGCGGCGGAGCTTTCTTT. Translation gives CASSSTVRGGAFF.

V usage is TRBV14 and J usage is TRBJ2-7, with 9 bases identical to TRBD1. V lost 4 bases and J lost 7; bases outside the gene matches: 5. CDR1 is SGHDN, CDR2 FVKESK, per germline. The length of the CDR3 is 13 residues. The CDR3 DNA follows: TGTGCCAGCAGCCTCGGACAGGGGAGAGAGCAGTACTTC. Encoded protein: CASSLGQGREQYF.

The genes are TRBV6-6 and TRBJ2-1, with no clear D. The CDR3 totals 13 residues. The ends were cut back, 7 bases at V and 4 bases at J, with 11 bases in the middle. Per the germline V gene, CDR1 is MNHNY and CDR2 is SVGAGI (reference sequence). CDR3 residues: CASTLGLYNEQFF. CDR3 nucleotide sequence: TGTGCCAGCACTCTAGGATTGTACAATGAGCAGTTCTTC.

The CDR3 DNA sequence: TGCGCCAGCAGTCAACCGGACAGGGGGGAGAGCTATGGCTACACCTTC. This encodes CASSQPDRGESYGYTF. The V gene is TRBV23-1, the J gene TRBJ1-2; 10 bases match TRBD1. TRBV23-1 is annotated as an ORF whose role is uncertain. This CDR3 contains 16 residues. Trimming at V came to 2 bases and at J to 4 bases, leaving 7 bases not matched to a gene.

The chain couples TRBV29-1 to TRBJ2-3; TRBD1 matches 7 bases. Unmatched junction bases numbered 7, after V lost 7 bases and J lost 6 bases. Looked up from germline, CDR1 is SQVTM and CDR2 is ANQGSEA. This CDR3 comprises 12 residues. The CDR3 sequence: CSAHRGQDTQYF. CDR3 sequence (DNA): TGCAGCGCCCACAGGGGACAGGATACGCAGTATTTT.

J is TRBJ2-7 and V is TRBV6-2 or TRBV6-3, with 12 bases lining up with TRBD2. After removal of 6 bases from V and 6 bases from J, the junction contained 12 bases not matched to a gene. The CDR3 extends over 16 amino acids. Germline assignment: CDR1 MNHEY and CDR2 SVGEGT. The CDR3 reads CASSRSLAGGPGEQYF. CDR3 in DNA: TGTGCCAGCAGCCGTAGTCTAGCGGGAGGGCCGGGCGAGCAGTACTTC.

V usage is TRBV5-6 and J usage is TRBJ2-5, with TRBD1 as a possible D gene (5 bases). This CDR3 has 13 amino acids. Germline CDR1 is SGHDT and CDR2 is YYEEEE. With 3 bases removed from V and 4 bases from J, the gap between germline ends came to 10 bases. CDR3 bases: TGTGCCAGCAGCTGGGGCACTCGAGAGACCCAGTACTTC. Protein sequence: CASSWGTRETQYF.

V gene TRBV21-1 combines with J gene TRBJ2-1; the D segment call TRBD1 is taken from the table without a DNA check. TRBV21-1 is given as a pseudogene. The CDR3 totals 15 residues. This CDR3 is CASSYTPDSYNEQFF. CDR3 bases: TGTGCCAGCAGTTATACCCCAGACTCCTACAATGAGCAGTTCTTC.

The J gene is TRBJ1-1, the V gene TRBV5-4, with D perhaps TRBD1 (6 bases). Between the trimmed V and J ends, which lost 3 bases and 6 bases, there was a span of 18 bases. The V gene's germline CDR1 is SGHNT and CDR2 YYREEE (reference sequence). This CDR3 spans 15 amino acids. The CDR3 nucleotides read TGTGCCAGCAGCTATGAACAGGGTAGAATTCCTGAAGCTTTCTTT. It specifies CASSYEQGRIPEAFF.

This clone is a singleton in its sample. The chain carries TRBV4-1 and TRBJ2-4, with a possible D match to TRBD2 (5 bases). Trimming pared 1 base from V and 0 bases from J, leaving 10 bases between. The CDR3 extends over 16 amino acids. CDR1 is MGHRA and CDR2 is YSYEKL in the germline V gene. The CDR3 sequence: CASSQVATVAKNIQYF. CDR3 DNA sequence: TGCGCCAGCAGCCAAGTAGCGACCGTAGCCAAAAACATTCAGTACTTC.

The chain employs TRBV12-3 or TRBV12-4 and TRBJ1-1; tentative D call: TRBD1 (6 bases). The ends were cut back, 5 bases at V and 12 bases at J, with 19 bases in the middle. The CDR3 sequence is 13 residues long. CDR3 nucleotides: TGTGCCAGCAGTGTGGACAGCCCATTGAAGACTTTCTTT. It yields the protein CASSVDSPLKTFF.

This clone has a handful of counts. The chain employs TRBV7-3 and TRBJ2-3; 7 bases are a match to TRBD1. J lost 6 bases, V lost 5 bases, and 11 bases had no gene match. From germline, CDR1 is SGHTA and CDR2 FQGTGA. The CDR3 is 15 residues long. As DNA, the CDR3 is TGTGCCAGCAGCCTCTCCAGGGGGTGGTCGGATACGCAGTATTTT. It codes for CASSLSRGWSDTQYF.

V and J are TRBV10-1 and TRBJ1-5, with D uncertain. Germline lookup yields CDR1 WNHNN and CDR2 SYGVQD (reference sequence). CDR3 length: 18 amino acids. The V and J ends lost 0 bases and 11 bases respectively, with 26 bases between them. The CDR3 loop is CASSESTTDGMLTEAQHF. CDR3 bases: TGCGCCAGCAGTGAGTCGACTACCGACGGAATGTTAACGGAGGCCCAGCATTTT.

The J gene is TRBJ2-7, the V gene TRBV4-1; 10 bases fit TRBD1. CDR3 size: 16 residues. CDR1 is MGHRA, CDR2 YSYEKL, per germline. V dropped 0 bases and J dropped 1; count of bases not matched to a gene: 3. CDR3 in DNA: TGCGCCAGCAGCCAAGATGTGGGACAGGGGTCCTACGAGCAGTACTTC. Translation gives CASSQDVGQGSYEQYF.

The table lists this clone with a count of one. The chain carries TRBV3-1 (or the pseudogene TRBV3-2) and TRBJ2-7; TRBD2 aligns across 10 bases. The ends lost 5 bases at V and 2 bases at J; junction bases unmatched: 0. The CDR3 loop spans 13 amino acids. CDR1 LGHDT and CDR2 YNNKEL come from the germline V gene (reference sequence). The CDR3 loop reads CASSGLAAYEQYF. The CDR3 region has the DNA TGTGCCAGCAGCGGACTAGCGGCCTACGAGCAGTACTTC.

The chain links TRBV3-1 (or the pseudogene TRBV3-2) to TRBJ2-7; D perhaps matches TRBD2 (7 bases). The V end lost 4 bases, the J end lost 9 bases, and 16 bases lay between the germline ends. Per germline, CDR1 LGHDT and CDR2 YNNKEL (reference sequence). The CDR3 length is 13 residues. The DNA of the CDR3 is TGTGCCAGCAGCCCGCGGGGGCGGATGGGGCAGTACTTC. It yields the protein CASSPRGRMGQYF.